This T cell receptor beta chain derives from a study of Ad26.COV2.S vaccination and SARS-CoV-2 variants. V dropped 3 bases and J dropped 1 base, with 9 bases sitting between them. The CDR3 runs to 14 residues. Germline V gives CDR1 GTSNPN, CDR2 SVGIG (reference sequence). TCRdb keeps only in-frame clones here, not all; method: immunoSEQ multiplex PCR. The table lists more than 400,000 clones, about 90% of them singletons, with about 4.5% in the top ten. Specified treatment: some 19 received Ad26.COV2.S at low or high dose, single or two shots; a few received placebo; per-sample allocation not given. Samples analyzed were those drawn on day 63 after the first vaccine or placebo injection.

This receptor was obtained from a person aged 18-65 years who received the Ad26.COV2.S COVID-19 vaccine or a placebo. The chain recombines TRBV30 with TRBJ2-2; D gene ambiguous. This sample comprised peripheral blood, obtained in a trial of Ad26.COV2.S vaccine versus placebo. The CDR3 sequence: CAWRRTVNTGELFF. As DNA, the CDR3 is TGTGCCTGGAGGCGGACGGTGAACACCGGGGAGCTGTTTTTT.